The present entry profiles one T cell receptor beta chain with its context. The antigen this receptor binds is unknown. Base qualities are not at hand, and no much larger clone is one base apart. TCRbeta CDR3 regions were amplified from genomic DNA using the immunoSEQ Assay, a bias-controlled multiplex PCR. The published analysis was carried out like this. The number of nucleated cells in each sample was estimated by amplification of reference gene primers within the assay. Sequence reads were collapsed and filtered to measure the absolute abundance of every unique TCRbeta CDR3 rearrangement. Productive Simpson clonality was computed per sample as the square root of Simpson's diversity index over productive rearrangements. What TCRdb holds here is the immuneACCESS table cut down to in-frame rearrangements. Part of the clones is not present; checked against another copy, under half of the missing clones reflect an unresolved V gene, and the others are unexplained. The V and J calls and clone size come from that table; D and trimming were worked out from the DNA. The sample table records 150,000 or so clones; around 90% of these occur just once. Clones ranked in the top ten supply about 5% of the sample.

The CDR3 holds 17 amino acids from the cysteine to the phenylalanine. CDR3 DNA only is kept here, 51 bases in frame from base 1. CDR1 is given as LGHDT and CDR2 as YNNKEL, both from the germline V gene (reference sequence). V ends up 4 bases short and J 4 bases short, with an unmatched junction base count of 13. This record belongs to a study of blood T cell repertoires in COVID-19 (dated by TCRdb to 2018 to 2020). General notes on the study: Samples from collaborators originated in the United States, Italy and Spain and spanned both the acute and convalescent phases of COVID-19. The prospective study material was composed of cDNA or gDNA derived from T cells, B-cell-depleted T cells, or PBMCs. Subjects who had been exposed to COVID-19, were actively infected with it, or had recovered from it provided the deeply sampled blood TCRbeta repertoires that made up the dataset. The repertoires were released in a freely available public database intended as a resource for research on the immune response to SARS-CoV-2. The samples were drawn from the first 160 participants of the ongoing ImmuneRACE study and from some 1,300 subjects provided by 6 global collaborators. The sample metadata nearly always contained a de-identified subject ID, COVID-19 status, age in years and sex. Where available, HLA class I and class II types were taken from metadata supplied by the sample provider and were not determined by assay-based typing. Overall study outcomes, separate from this receptor: How much clinical and demographic metadata was included differed by source and by participant, and the metadata was provided uncurated.

Whole blood was collected in K2EDTA tubes by collaborating institutions according to the institutions' own protocols. For TCRbeta analysis, collaborators shipped samples in one of three forms: frozen whole blood, isolated PBMCs, or DNA extracted from either of those sample types. In this chain, TRBV3-1 (or the pseudogene TRBV3-2) is recombined with TRBJ2-3; the junction holds 8 bases that match TRBD2. This sequence originates from a human donor in a cohort sampled during active COVID-19. Sequenced material: peripheral blood. The CDR3 region: CASSRLPGGAFADTQYF. Read as DNA, the sequence is TGTGCCAGCAGCCGGCTGCCGGGGGGGGCTTTCGCAGATACGCAGTATTTT.